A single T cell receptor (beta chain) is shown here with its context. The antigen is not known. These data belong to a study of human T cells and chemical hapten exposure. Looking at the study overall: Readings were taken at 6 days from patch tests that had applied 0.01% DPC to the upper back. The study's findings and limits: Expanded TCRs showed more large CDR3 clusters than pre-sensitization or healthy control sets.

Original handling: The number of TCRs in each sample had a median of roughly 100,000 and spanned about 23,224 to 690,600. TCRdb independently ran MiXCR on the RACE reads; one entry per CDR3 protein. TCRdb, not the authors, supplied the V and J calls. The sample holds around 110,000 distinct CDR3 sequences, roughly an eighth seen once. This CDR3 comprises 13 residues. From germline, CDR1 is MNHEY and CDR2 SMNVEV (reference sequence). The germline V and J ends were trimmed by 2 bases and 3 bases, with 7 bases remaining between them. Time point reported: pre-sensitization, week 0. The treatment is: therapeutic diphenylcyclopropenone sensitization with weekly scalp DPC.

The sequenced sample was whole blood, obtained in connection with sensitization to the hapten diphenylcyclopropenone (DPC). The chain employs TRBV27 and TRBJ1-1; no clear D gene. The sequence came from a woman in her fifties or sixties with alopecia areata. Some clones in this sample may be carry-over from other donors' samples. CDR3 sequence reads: CASSLMPDTEAFF. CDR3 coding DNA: TGTGCCAGCAGTTTAATGCCGGACACTGAAGCTTTCTTT.